Sequencing of this T cell receptor beta chain was carried out in a study of graft-versus-host responses after intestinal transplantation. Study in general: For around 3 years after anti-thymocyte globulin induction, all recipients took tacrolimus and steroids. Study conclusions and caveats: Maximum circulating GvH clone levels tracked with early post-transplant HvG decreases.

J lost 8 bases, V lost 4 bases, and 13 bases had no gene match. Germline CDR1 and CDR2: SGHTS and YDEGEE. The CDR3 loop spans 16 amino acids. About this clone itself: The target antigen is unknown.

Only in-frame clones appear in the TCRdb table, and some are missing; sequencing was by immunoSEQ multiplex PCR. Of fewer than 95,000 clones in the sample, 94% are singletons; the top ten hold more than 0.15%. J is TRBJ1-4 and V is TRBV5-8, with TRBD1 matching over 8 bases. Sample: unstimulated CD4+ T cells sorted from spleen or lymph node cells, taken before transplant. This TCR was sampled from a human donor who was the organ donor for an intestinal transplant. The CDR3 loop reads CASSTLQTGEVEKLFF. In DNA form, the CDR3 reads TGTGCCAGCAGCACTCTACAGACAGGGGAGGTAGAAAAACTGTTTTTT.